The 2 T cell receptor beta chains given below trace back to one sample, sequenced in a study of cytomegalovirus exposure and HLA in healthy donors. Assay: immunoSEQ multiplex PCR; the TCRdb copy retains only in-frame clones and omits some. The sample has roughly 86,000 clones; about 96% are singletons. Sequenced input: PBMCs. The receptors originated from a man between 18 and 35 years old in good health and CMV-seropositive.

Here the CDR3 reads CASSKIPSQANQPQHF. CDR3 nucleotide sequence: TGTGCCAGCAGCAAAATCCCATCGCAGGCTAATCAGCCCCAGCATTTT. The J gene is TRBJ1-5, the V gene TRBV21-1; no check of the table's D call, TRBD1, against the DNA was made. TRBV21-1 is an annotated pseudogene. The CDR3 sequence is 16 residues long.

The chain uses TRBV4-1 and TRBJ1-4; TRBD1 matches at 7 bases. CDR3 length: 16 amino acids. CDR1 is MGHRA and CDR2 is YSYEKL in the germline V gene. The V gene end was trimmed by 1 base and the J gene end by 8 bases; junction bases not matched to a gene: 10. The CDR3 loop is CASSQGPDRRGEKLFF. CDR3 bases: TGCGCCAGCAGCCAAGGTCCGGACAGGCGGGGCGAAAAACTGTTTTTT.